The 9 T cell receptor beta chains below come from one sample, sequenced in a study of radiotherapy plus CTLA-4 blockade in lung cancer. Only in-frame clones appear in the TCRdb table, and some are missing; sequencing was by immunoSEQ multiplex PCR. The table has 25,000 to 35,000 clones, 70% to 75% seen once; the top ten hold around 5.1%. Sequenced material: peripheral blood, taken from a patient treated with radiotherapy plus ipilimumab. Every receptor here comes from a human donor with non-small cell lung cancer whose response to radiotherapy plus ipilimumab could not be evaluated.

In its sample, this clone was seen once. The same CDR3 is also encoded by other DNA sequences in this sample. The chain employs TRBV30 and TRBJ1-4; TRBD1 might be the D (6 bases). Germline assignment: CDR1 GTSNPN and CDR2 SVGIG (reference sequence). The CDR3 loop spans 14 amino acids. V was trimmed by 2 bases and J by 7 bases, leaving 14 bases between them. For the CDR3, the DNA is TGTGCCTGGAGTTCCAACAGGGTGGCTGAAAAACTGTTTTTT. Its protein product is CAWSSNRVAEKLFF. Looking up the rest from reference TRBV30 and TRBJ1-4 gives the full variable domain: SQTIHQWPATLVQPVGSPLSLECTVEGTSNPNLYWYRQAAGRGLQLLFYSVGIGQISSEVPQNLSASRPQDRQFILSSKKLLLSDSGFYLCAWSSNRVAEKLFFGSGTQLSVL.

This sequence joins TRBV5-6 and TRBJ2-7, with TRBD2 identical over 9 bases. The CDR3 is made up of 16 amino acids. Germline values: CDR1 SGHDT, CDR2 YYEEEE. Germline trimming cut 4 bases from V and 5 bases from J; bases unmatched to any gene: 13. CDR3 sequence reads: CASSHRGVAGAHEQYF. DNA of the CDR3: TGTGCCAGCAGCCACCGTGGGGTAGCGGGAGCCCACGAGCAGTACTTC.

This rearrangement joins TRBV6-5 to TRBJ2-1; D is uncertain. V lost 2 bases and J lost 4, with 9 bases in between. CDR3 length: 14 amino acids. From germline, CDR1 is MNHEY and CDR2 SVGAGI. The CDR3 DNA reads TGTGCCAGCAGTTACCCGAGTGCTTACAATGAGCAGTTCTTC. Residues: CASSYPSAYNEQFF.

The V and J genes are TRBV7-2 and TRBJ2-5; possibly TRBD2 for D (5 bases). V lost 4 bases and J 0 bases, leaving 6 bases between the germline ends. Germline-derived CDR1 and CDR2 are SGHTA and FQGNSA. The CDR3 contains 13 residues. DNA of the CDR3: TGTGCCAGCAGCTGGAGGTACCAAGAGACCCAGTACTTC. Protein sequence: CASSWRYQETQYF.

The V call is TRBV11-2, the J call TRBJ2-5, with TRBD2 identical over 7 bases. V was clipped by 1 base and J by 1 base; unmatched bases: 6. This CDR3 spans 16 amino acids. Germline lookup yields CDR1 SGHAT and CDR2 FQNNGV. CDR3 sequence reads: CASSLGLAASQETQYF. CDR3 DNA sequence: TGTGCCAGCAGCTTAGGCCTAGCGGCCTCCCAAGAGACCCAGTACTTC.

This sequence joins TRBV19 and TRBJ2-5, with D possibly being TRBD1 (5 bases). CDR1 is LNHDA, CDR2 SQIVND, per germline (reference sequence). Trimming stripped 4 bases from V and 5 bases from J, with 14 bases between. This CDR3 has 14 amino acids. The DNA for the CDR3 is TGTGCCAGTAGTAGTGCAGGGAATTTCGAGACCCAGTACTTC. Translating gives CASSSAGNFETQYF.

This CDR3 reads CSVELGGGGAFF. In DNA form, the CDR3 reads TGCAGCGTTGAACTCGGGGGGGGTGGGGCTTTCTTT. The chain combines TRBV29-1 with TRBJ1-1; tentatively, D is TRBD1 (5 bases). The CDR3 is 12 residues long. Germline V lookup: CDR1 SQVTM, CDR2 ANQGSEA. V dropped 2 bases and J dropped 11 bases, with 15 bases sitting between them.

This chain connects TRBV6-5 to TRBJ2-1, with TRBD2 identical over 7 bases. CDR1 MNHEY and CDR2 SVGAGI come from the germline V gene. The CDR3 length is 14 residues. The V segment lost 5 bases and the J segment 7 bases; nucleotides outside the gene matches: 8. The CDR3 sequence: CASSLQTSVNEQFF. The DNA of the CDR3 is TGTGCCAGCAGTCTTCAAACTAGCGTGAATGAGCAGTTCTTC.

V gene TRBV7-8 combines with J gene TRBJ2-1; D possibly corresponds to TRBD2 (6 bases). The CDR3 sequence is 15 residues long. CDR1 and CDR2 (germline): SGHVS, FQNEAQ. The V gene lost 2 bases and the J gene lost 6 bases, with 14 bases spanning the gap. The CDR3 DNA follows: TGTGCCAGCAGCTTATTAACGGGAGCCCCCAATGAGCAGTTCTTC. Protein: CASSLLTGAPNEQFF.